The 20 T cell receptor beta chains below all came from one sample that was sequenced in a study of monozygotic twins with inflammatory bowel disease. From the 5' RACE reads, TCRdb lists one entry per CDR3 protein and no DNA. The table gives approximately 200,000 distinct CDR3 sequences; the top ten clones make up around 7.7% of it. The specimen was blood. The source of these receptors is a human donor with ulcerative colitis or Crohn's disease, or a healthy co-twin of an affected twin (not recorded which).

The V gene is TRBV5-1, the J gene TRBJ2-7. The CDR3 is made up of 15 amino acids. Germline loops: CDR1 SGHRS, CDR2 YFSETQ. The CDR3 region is CASSLAPTETYEQYF.

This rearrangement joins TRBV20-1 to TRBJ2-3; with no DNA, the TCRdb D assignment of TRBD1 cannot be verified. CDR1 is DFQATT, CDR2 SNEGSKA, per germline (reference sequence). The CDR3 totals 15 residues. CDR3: CTSSGGKGATDTQYF.

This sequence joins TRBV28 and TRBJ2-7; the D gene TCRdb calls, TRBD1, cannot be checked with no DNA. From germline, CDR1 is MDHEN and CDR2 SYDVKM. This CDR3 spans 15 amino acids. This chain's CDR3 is CASSLLTGGTYEQYF. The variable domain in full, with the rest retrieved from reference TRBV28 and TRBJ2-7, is DVKVTQSSRYLVKRTGEKVFLECVQDMDHENMFWYRQDPGLGLRLIYFSYDVKMKEKGDIPEGYSVSREKKERFSLILESASTNQTSMYLCASSLLTGGTYEQYFGPGTRLTVT.

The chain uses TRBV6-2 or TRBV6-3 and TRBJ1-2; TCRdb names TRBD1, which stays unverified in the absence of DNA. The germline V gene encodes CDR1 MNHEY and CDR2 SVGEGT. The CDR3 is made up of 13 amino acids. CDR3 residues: CASSYRDLYGYTF.

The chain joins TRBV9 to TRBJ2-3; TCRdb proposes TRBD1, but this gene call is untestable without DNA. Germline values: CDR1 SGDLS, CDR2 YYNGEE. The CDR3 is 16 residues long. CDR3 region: CASSVESGQLGDTQYF.

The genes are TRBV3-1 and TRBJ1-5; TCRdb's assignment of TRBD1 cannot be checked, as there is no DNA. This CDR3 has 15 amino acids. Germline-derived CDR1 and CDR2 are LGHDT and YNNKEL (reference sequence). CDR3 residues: CASSRSTGVNQPQHF.

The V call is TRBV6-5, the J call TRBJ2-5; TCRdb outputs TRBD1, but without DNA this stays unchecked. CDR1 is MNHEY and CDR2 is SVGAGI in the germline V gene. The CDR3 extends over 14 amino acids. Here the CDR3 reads CASSYYGREKTQYF.

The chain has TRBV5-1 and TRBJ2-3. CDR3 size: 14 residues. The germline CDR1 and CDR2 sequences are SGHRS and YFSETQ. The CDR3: CASAPPGTEDTQYF. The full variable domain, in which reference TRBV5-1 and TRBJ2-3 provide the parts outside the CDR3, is KAGVTQTPRYLIKTRGQQVTLSCSPISGHRSVSWYQQTPGQGLQFLFEYFSETQRNKGNFPGRFSGRQFSNSRSEMNVSTLELGDSALYLCASAPPGTEDTQYFGPGTRLTVL.

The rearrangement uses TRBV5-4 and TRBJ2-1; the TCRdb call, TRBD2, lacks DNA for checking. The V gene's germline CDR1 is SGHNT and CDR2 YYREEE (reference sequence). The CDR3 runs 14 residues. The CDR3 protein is CASSLGPGPDEQFF.

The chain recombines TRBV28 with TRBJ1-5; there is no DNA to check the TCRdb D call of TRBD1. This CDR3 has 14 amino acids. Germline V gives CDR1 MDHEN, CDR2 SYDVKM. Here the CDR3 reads CASRPGMGNQPQHF.

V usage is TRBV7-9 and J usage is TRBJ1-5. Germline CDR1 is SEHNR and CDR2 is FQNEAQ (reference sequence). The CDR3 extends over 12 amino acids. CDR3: CASSLAGSPQHF.

Here the CDR3 reads CASSPGGGLSSTDTQYF. V is TRBV7-2 and J is TRBJ2-3; TCRdb's D call of TRBD1 is untestable without DNA. CDR1 and CDR2 (germline): SGHTA, FQGNSA. The CDR3 has 17 residues.

The CDR3 loop is CASRSGIRSYF. The V and J genes are TRBV25-1 and TRBJ2-7; TCRdb picks TRBD1, but there is no DNA to check that call. This CDR3 comprises 11 residues. The germline V gene encodes CDR1 MGHDK and CDR2 SYGVNS.

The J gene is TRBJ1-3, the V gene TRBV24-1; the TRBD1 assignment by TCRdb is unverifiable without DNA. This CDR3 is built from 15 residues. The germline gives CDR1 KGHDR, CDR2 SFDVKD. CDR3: CATLRPSRAGNTIYF.

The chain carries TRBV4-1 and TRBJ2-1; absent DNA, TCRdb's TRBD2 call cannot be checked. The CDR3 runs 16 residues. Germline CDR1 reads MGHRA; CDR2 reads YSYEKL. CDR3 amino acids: CASSQEGSGGANEQFF.

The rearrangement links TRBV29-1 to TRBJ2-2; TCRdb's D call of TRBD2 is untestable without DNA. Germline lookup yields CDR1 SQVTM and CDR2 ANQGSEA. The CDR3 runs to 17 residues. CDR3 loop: CSVWASGTTRGTGELFF.

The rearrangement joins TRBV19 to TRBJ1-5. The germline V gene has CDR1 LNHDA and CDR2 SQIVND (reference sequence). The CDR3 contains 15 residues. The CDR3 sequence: CASSILMVVNQPQHF.

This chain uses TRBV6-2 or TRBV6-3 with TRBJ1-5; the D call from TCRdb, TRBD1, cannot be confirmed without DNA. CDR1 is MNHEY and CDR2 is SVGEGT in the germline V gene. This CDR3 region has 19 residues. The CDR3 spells CASSCRVRVGGRKCQPQHF.

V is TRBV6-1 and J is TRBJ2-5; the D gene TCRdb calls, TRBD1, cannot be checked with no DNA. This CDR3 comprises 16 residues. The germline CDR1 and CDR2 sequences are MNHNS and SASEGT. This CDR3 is CASSPRERGVQETQYF.

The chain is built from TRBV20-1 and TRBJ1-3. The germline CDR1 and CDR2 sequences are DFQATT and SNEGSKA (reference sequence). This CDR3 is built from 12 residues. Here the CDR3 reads CSARNPGNTIYF.